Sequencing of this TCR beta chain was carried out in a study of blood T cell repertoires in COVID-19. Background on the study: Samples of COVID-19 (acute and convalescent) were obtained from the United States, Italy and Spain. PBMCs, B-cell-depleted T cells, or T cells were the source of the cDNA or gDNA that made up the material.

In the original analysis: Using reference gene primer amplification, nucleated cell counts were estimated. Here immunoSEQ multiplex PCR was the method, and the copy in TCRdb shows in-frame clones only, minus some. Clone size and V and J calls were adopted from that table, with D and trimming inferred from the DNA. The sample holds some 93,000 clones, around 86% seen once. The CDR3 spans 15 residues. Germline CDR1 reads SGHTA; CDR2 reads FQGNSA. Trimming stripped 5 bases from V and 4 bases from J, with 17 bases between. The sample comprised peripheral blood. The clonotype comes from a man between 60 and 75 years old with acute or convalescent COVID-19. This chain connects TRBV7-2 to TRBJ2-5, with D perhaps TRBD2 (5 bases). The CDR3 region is CASSQAGGGIETQYF. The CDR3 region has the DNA TGTGCCAGCAGCCAGGCAGGAGGTGGGATAGAGACCCAGTACTTC.